This T cell receptor (beta chain) was found in a study of blood T cell repertoires in COVID-19. This table comes from immunoSEQ multiplex PCR, and its TCRdb copy is limited to in-frame clones, with some not included. The data show 40,000 to 55,000 clones, around 80% seen once. The CDR3 covers 14 residues. V lost 2 bases, J lost 5 bases, and 11 bases lay in between. CDR1 SGDLS and CDR2 YYNGEE come from the germline V gene. With regard to this clone: Distinct nucleotide sequences in the sample also encode this CDR3.

The receptor was isolated from a human donor in a cohort sampled during active COVID-19. Sample: peripheral blood. V usage is TRBV9 and J usage is TRBJ2-1; possible D gene TRBD2, 6 bases. The CDR3 DNA reads TGTGCCAGCAGCGTTTCACCGGGGGACAATGAGCAGTTCTTC. It specifies CASSVSPGDNEQFF.